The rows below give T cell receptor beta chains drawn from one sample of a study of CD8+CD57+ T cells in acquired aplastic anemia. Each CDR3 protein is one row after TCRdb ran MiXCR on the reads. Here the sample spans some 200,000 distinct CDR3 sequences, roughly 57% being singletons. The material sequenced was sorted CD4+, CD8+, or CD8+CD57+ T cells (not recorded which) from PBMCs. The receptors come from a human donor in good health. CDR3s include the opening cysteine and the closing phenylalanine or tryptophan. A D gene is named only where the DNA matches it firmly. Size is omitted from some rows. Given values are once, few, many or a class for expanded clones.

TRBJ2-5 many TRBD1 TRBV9 TGTGCCAGCAGCGCGATGGGACAGCTTCAAGAGACCCAGTACTTC CASSAMGQLQETQYF
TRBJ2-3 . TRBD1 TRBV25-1 TGTGCCAGCCAAGGACAGGGAGGCGCAGATACGCAGTATTTT CASQGQGGADTQYF
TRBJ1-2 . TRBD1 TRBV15 TGTGCCCCAGGACAGGCTCCGGCTGGCTACACCTTC CAPGQAPAGYTF
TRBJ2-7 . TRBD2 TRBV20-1 TGCAGTGCTAGAGACCCTAGCGGGGGGGACTACGAGCAGTACTTC CSARDPSGGDYEQYF
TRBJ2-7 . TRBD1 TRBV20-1 TGCAGTGCTAGAGATTCTGTCGGACAGGTCAGCTACGAGCAGTACTTC CSARDSVGQVSYEQYF
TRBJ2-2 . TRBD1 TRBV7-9 TGTGCCAGCAGCTTAGTAGGAGACAGGGTCAATACCGGGGAGCTGTTTTTT CASSLVGDRVNTGELFF
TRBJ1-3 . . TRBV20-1 TGCAGTGCTACCCGGAGCAACCAGGGAAACACCATATATTTT CSATRSNQGNTIYF
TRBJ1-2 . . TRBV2 TGTGCCAGCAGAATCCAACAGGCGTCCTATGGCTACACCTTC CASRIQQASYGYTF
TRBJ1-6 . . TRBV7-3 TGTGCCAGCACCTCCGGGATCCTCCCAGCGGCCCTCCACTTT CASTSGILPAALHF
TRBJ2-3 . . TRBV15 TGTGCCACCAGCAGAGCGGCAGGGTTCACAGATACGCAGTATTTT CATSRAAGFTDTQYF
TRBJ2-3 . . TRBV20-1 TGCAGTGCTAGAGACTACAGCACAGATACGCAGTATTTT CSARDYSTDTQYF
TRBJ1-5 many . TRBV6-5 TGTGCCAGCAGCCTAAACGGGGTTAATCAGCCCCAGCATTTT CASSLNGVNQPQHF
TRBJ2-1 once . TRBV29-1 TGCAGCTTAGAGGGGACACCCTACAATGAGCAGTTCTTC CSLEGTPYNEQFF
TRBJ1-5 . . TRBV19 TGTGCCAGTAACTCCTTGGGGCAGACCAAAGATCAGCCCCAGCATTTT CASNSLGQTKDQPQHF
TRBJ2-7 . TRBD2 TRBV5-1 TGCGCCAGCAGCCGGCTAGCGGGAGGGCTCGATACCTACGAGCAGTACTTC CASSRLAGGLDTYEQYF
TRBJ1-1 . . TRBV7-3 TGTGCCAGCAGGAGTAAGATCACGAACACTGAAGCTTTCTTT CASRSKITNTEAFF
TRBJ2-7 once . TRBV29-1 TGCAGCGTTGAAGATGCTGGGGGGCACTCCTACGAGCAGTACTTC CSVEDAGGHSYEQYF
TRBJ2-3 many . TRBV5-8 TGTGCCAGCAGCCGATTCACAGATACGCAGTATTTT CASSRFTDTQYF
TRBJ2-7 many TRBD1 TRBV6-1 TGTGCCAGCAGTGACCCTCGACAGGGCTCTTACTACGAGCAGTACTTC CASSDPRQGSYYEQYF
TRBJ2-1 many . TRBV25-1 TGTGCCAGCAGTGAATGGAGAGGGACGGTCTTC CASSEWRGTVF
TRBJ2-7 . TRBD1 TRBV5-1 TGCGCCAGCAGCTTGGAACAGGGGCTCTACGAGCAGTACTTC CASSLEQGLYEQYF
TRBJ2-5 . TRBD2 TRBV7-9 TGTGCCAGCAGCTTTTCTAGCGGCCAAGAGACCCAGTACTTC CASSFSSGQETQYF
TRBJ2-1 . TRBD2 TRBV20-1 TGCAGTGCTAGAGATCCCTTCGCGGGAGGTGCCTACAATGAGCAGTTCTTC CSARDPFAGGAYNEQFF
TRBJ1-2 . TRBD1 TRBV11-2 TGTGCCAGCAGCTTATCTCGGACAGGATGGTCACTCGGGGATGGCTACACCTTC CASSLSRTGWSLGDGYTF
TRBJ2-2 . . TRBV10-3 TGTGCCATCACAAGATCGGACAGAGACACCGGGGAGCTGTTTTTT CAITRSDRDTGELFF
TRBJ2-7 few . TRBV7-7 TGTGCCAGCAGCTTAGGGGGATCAAGGGCGGCGGACTACGAGCAGTACTTC CASSLGGSRAADYEQYF
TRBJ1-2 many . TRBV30 TGTGCCTGGAGGGCTCAGTCCTATGGCTACACCTTC CAWRAQSYGYTF
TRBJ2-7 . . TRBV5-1 TGCGCCAGCAGCTTGTGGCAGGGAAGGGAGCAGTACTTC CASSLWQGREQYF
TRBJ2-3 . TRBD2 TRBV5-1 TGCGCCAGCAACTCCCTAGCGGGAGGGCCAATGGTCGGTGATACGCAGTATTTT CASNSLAGGPMVGDTQYF
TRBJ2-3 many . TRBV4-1 TGCGCCAGCAGCCAATTTGGGGAGCCTCACACAGATACGCAGTATTTT CASSQFGEPHTDTQYF
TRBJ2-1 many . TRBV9 TGTGCCAGCAGCGTAGCCTGGGGCGGATTGAATGAGCAGTTCTTC CASSVAWGGLNEQFF
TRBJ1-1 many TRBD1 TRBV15 TGTGCCACCAGCAGGGACAGGGGATTGAACACTGAAGCTTTCTTT CATSRDRGLNTEAFF